Presented here are 23 T cell receptor beta chains from one specimen sequenced in a study of T cell repertoires in cytomegalovirus infection. From the reads, TCRdb called clonotypes with MiXCR, one entry per CDR3 protein. The sample comprises 130,000 or so distinct CDR3 sequences, under 8.5% of which are singletons, and 15% to 20% rests with the top ten. The sequenced material came from PBMCs. All receptors come from a human donor in good health (CMV status not recorded). Some clones in this sample may be carry-over from other donors' samples.

This clonotype has a count of ten or more. This chain links TRBV6-1 with TRBJ1-5, with TRBD1 as a possible D gene (6 bases). CDR1 and CDR2 from the germline V gene are MNHNS and SASEGT. V was clipped by 1 base and J by 6 bases, with 13 bases between them. There are 15 residues in the CDR3. The CDR3 bases are TGTGCCAGCAGTGAAGGACGAGGGGGTAGTCAGCCCCAGCATTTT. Amino acids: CASSEGRGGSQPQHF.

This chain uses TRBV5-1 with TRBJ1-2; TRBD1 matches at 7 bases. With V trimmed by 0 bases and J by 5 bases, 7 bases remained unmatched. The germline CDR1 and CDR2 sequences are SGHRS and YFSETQ. This CDR3 is 15 amino acids long. Written as DNA, the CDR3 is TGCGCCAGCAGCTTGGCCGGGACAGACCAGTATGGCTACACCTTC. Protein product: CASSLAGTDQYGYTF.

Worth noting for this clonotype: A read error is possible here, since a much larger clone lies one base away. The chain is built from TRBV20-1 and TRBJ1-1; D is possibly TRBD1 (5 bases). The CDR3 covers 14 residues. The ends were cut back, 8 bases at V and 1 base at J, with 17 bases in the middle. CDR1 and CDR2 from the germline V gene are DFQATT and SNEGSKA (reference sequence). CDR3 bases: TGCAGTTCTCAAGGGACGGGATCGAACACTGAAGCTTTCTTT. It translates to CSSQGTGSNTEAFF.

Many counts were recorded for this clonotype. The chain has TRBV11-2 and TRBJ2-7, with D perhaps matching TRBD1 (5 bases). This CDR3 is 13 amino acids long. CDR1 is SGHAT, CDR2 FQNNGV, per germline. The V end lost 5 bases, the J end lost 2 bases, and 10 bases lay between the germline ends. CDR3 residues: CASSKDSTYEQYF. The CDR3 DNA sequence: TGTGCCAGCAGCAAAGACAGCACCTACGAGCAGTACTTC.

In this sample, this clonotype turned up many times. The chain employs TRBV7-9 and TRBJ1-5, with unresolved D. Germline V gene sequence: CDR1 SEHNR, CDR2 FQNEAQ (reference sequence). V lost 3 bases and J lost 5, with 5 bases in between. The CDR3 contains 12 residues. DNA of the CDR3: TGTGCCAGCAGCTTGGGCGATCAGCCCCAGCATTTT. Protein sequence: CASSLGDQPQHF.

This clonotype was observed at least ten times. The V gene is TRBV7-2, the J gene TRBJ1-1, with D unresolved. Germline CDR1 SGHTA, CDR2 FQGNSA. The CDR3 loop spans 12 amino acids. V shed 3 bases and J shed 3 bases, with 5 bases lying between them. The CDR3 sequence is CASSFTDTEAFF. CDR3 in DNA: TGTGCCAGCAGCTTTACGGACACTGAAGCTTTCTTT. Variable domain in full (rest from reference TRBV7-2 and TRBJ1-1): GAGVSQSPSNKVTEKGKDVELRCDPISGHTALYWYRQSLGQGLEFLIYFQGNSAPDKSGLPSDRFSAERTGGSVSTLTIQRTQQEDSAVYLCASSFTDTEAFFGQGTRLTVV.

This clonotype occurred a few times. The rearrangement joins TRBV10-2 to TRBJ2-5; 11 bases match TRBD2. The CDR3 runs to 13 residues. Germline values: CDR1 WSHSY, CDR2 SAAADI. V dropped 6 bases and J dropped 3; count of bases not matched to a gene: 0. The CDR3 coding sequence is TGCGCCAGCAGGGGACTAGCGGAAGAGACCCAGTACTTC. Protein sequence: CASRGLAEETQYF.

The chain employs TRBV29-1 and TRBJ2-2, with D possibly called TRBD1 or TRBD2 (6 bases each). The CDR3 spans 14 residues. V lost 5 bases to trimming and J lost 6 bases, with 16 bases between them. Germline assignment: CDR1 SQVTM and CDR2 ANQGSEA. DNA for the CDR3: TGCAGCGTTTCCCGGGGGCCGTTTTCCGGGGAGCTGTTTTTT. Amino acids: CSVSRGPFSGELFF.

This clonotype has ten or more counts. The CDR3 loop is CASRTSGSSSSTDTQYF. CDR3 nucleotides: TGTGCCAGCAGAACTAGCGGGTCTTCCTCCAGCACAGATACGCAGTATTTT. This rearrangement joins TRBV6-1 to TRBJ2-3, with 9 nucleotides matching TRBD2. V shed 6 bases and J 0 bases; nucleotides not matched to a gene: 10. There are 17 residues in the CDR3. Germline CDR1 MNHNS, CDR2 SASEGT.

This clonotype was detected many times. This rearrangement joins TRBV7-2 to TRBJ1-1; D remains unclear. The CDR3 is 15 amino acids. Trimming removed 1 base from V and 1 base from J, with 10 bases in between. The germline V gene has CDR1 SGHTA and CDR2 FQGNSA. The chain's CDR3 is CASSLGFSSNTEAFF. CDR3 bases: TGTGCCAGCAGCTTAGGGTTCAGCTCGAACACTGAAGCTTTCTTT.

Many counts were recorded for this clonotype. The chain uses TRBV27 and TRBJ2-3; D is unresolved. The CDR3 sequence is 13 residues long. Germline values: CDR1 MNHEY, CDR2 SMNVEV (reference sequence). The ends were cut back, 2 bases at V and 1 base at J, with 4 bases in the middle. The CDR3: CASSLKRTDTQYF. Here the CDR3 DNA reads TGTGCCAGCAGTTTAAAGCGCACAGATACGCAGTATTTT.

This clonotype was observed a handful of times. The chain couples TRBV7-9 to TRBJ1-1, with D maybe TRBD1 (6 bases). The ends were cut back, 7 bases at V and 4 bases at J, with 16 bases in the middle. Germline V gene data show CDR1 as SEHNR and CDR2 as FQNEAQ (reference sequence). The CDR3 sequence is 14 residues long. The CDR3 nucleotides read TGTGCCAGCATGATGACAGGTTGGGGCACTGAAGCTTTCTTT. Its protein product is CASMMTGWGTEAFF.

The chain recombines TRBV6-1 with TRBJ2-1; the match to TRBD2 covers 8 bases. Germline assignment: CDR1 MNHNS and CDR2 SASEGT. The CDR3 extends over 17 amino acids. The ends lost 3 bases at V and 3 bases at J; junction bases unmatched: 10. CDR3 nucleotides: TGTGCCAGCAGTGAGCTGGCTAGCGGGCCCCTCTACAATGAGCAGTTCTTC. Translation gives CASSELASGPLYNEQFF.

The CDR3 loop is CASNTGGREKLFF. The DNA for the CDR3 is TGTGCCAGCAACACCGGGGGACGCGAAAAACTGTTTTTT. The rearrangement uses TRBV7-9 and TRBJ1-4, with D possibly matching TRBD1 (5 bases). CDR1 SEHNR and CDR2 FQNEAQ come from the germline V gene (reference sequence). Trimming took off 7 bases at V and 8 bases at J, with 14 bases between the two ends. The CDR3 has 13 amino acids. Complete variable domain (other parts from reference TRBV7-9 and TRBJ1-4): DTGVSQNPRHKITKRGQNVTFRCDPISEHNRLYWYRQTLGQGPEFLTYFQNEAQLEKSRLLSDRFSAERPKGSFSTLEIQRTEQGDSAMYLCASNTGGREKLFFGSGTQLSVL.

This clonotype showed up many times. The gene calls are TRBV20-1 and TRBJ1-5; 9 positions agree with TRBD1. CDR3 length equals 15 residues. Germline values: CDR1 DFQATT, CDR2 SNEGSKA (reference sequence). V shed 3 bases, J shed 6 bases, and the junction held 9 bases outside the gene matches. CDR3 sequence: CSARAGTGWSQPQHF. The CDR3 nucleotides are TGCAGTGCTAGGGCCGGGACAGGGTGGTCTCAGCCCCAGCATTTT.

Only a few counts were recorded for this clonotype. The chain employs TRBV28 and TRBJ2-1; 8 bases are a match to TRBD2. Germline CDR1 MDHEN, CDR2 SYDVKM. Trimming took 4 bases from V and 4 from J; bases not matched to a gene: 12. This CDR3 contains 17 residues. CDR3 nucleotide sequence: TGTGCCAGCAGTTCCTTGAAAGGACTAGCAGCTTACAATGAGCAGTTCTTC. Its translation is CASSSLKGLAAYNEQFF.

This clonotype was seen repeatedly, ten times or more. This chain joins TRBV7-9 and TRBJ1-5, with D unclear. V shed 4 bases and J shed 6 bases, with 16 bases lying between them. The CDR3 spans 15 residues. Germline assignment: CDR1 SEHNR and CDR2 FQNEAQ (reference sequence). This chain's CDR3 is CASSSSRSASQPQHF. The DNA for the CDR3 is TGTGCCAGCAGCTCGAGTAGATCAGCGAGTCAGCCCCAGCATTTT.

This clonotype was recorded at least ten times. The CDR3 DNA reads TGTGCCAGCAGCTTACAGGGACAAAGCACAGATACGCAGTATTTT. Amino acids: CASSLQGQSTDTQYF. V is TRBV7-2 and J is TRBJ2-3; D might be TRBD1 (6 bases). With 2 bases removed from V and 0 bases from J, the gap between germline ends came to 9 bases. This CDR3 region has 15 residues. Germline V gives CDR1 SGHTA, CDR2 FQGNSA.

In this sample, this clonotype turned up many times. The chain couples TRBV10-3 to TRBJ2-3; 9 nucleotides line up with TRBD1. Germline-derived CDR1 and CDR2 are ENHRY and SYGVKD. The CDR3 is 16 residues long. Losses at the gene ends were 2 bases for V and 3 bases for J; bases not matched to a gene: 6. CDR3 sequence reads: CAISEAPTGGTDTQYF. The CDR3 bases are TGTGCCATCAGTGAGGCCCCGACAGGGGGAACAGATACGCAGTATTTT.

This rearrangement joins TRBV4-1 to TRBJ1-2; D unresolved. Germline CDR1 reads MGHRA; CDR2 reads YSYEKL. Between the trimmed V and J ends, which lost 0 bases and 5 bases, there was a span of 10 bases. The CDR3 is 14 amino acids. Written as DNA, the CDR3 is TGCGCCAGCAGCCAAGACCCATTCAAGTATGGCTACACCTTC. Protein: CASSQDPFKYGYTF.

This clonotype was found many times. The V gene is TRBV7-9, the J gene TRBJ1-5; tentative D call: TRBD1 (5 bases). Germline assignment: CDR1 SEHNR and CDR2 FQNEAQ (reference sequence). Trimming left V 6 bases short and J 3 bases short, with 12 bases between. The CDR3 loop spans 14 amino acids. CDR3 protein: CASSGGGVNQPQHF. The CDR3 DNA sequence: TGTGCCAGCAGTGGGGGAGGGGTCAATCAGCCCCAGCATTTT.

This clonotype occurred many times. An end of the junction does not agree with germline; a read error may underlie this. The J gene is TRBJ2-7, the V gene TRBV7-2; D possibly uses TRBD1 or TRBD2 (5 bases each). Germline CDR1 SGHTA, CDR2 FQGNSA. The CDR3 is 17 residues long. CDR3 sequence reads: CASSLAGQGWASYEQYF. The CDR3 DNA is TGTGCCAGCAGCCTAGCCGGGCAGGGATGGGCCTCCTACGAGCAGTACTTC.

This clonotype was seen ten or more times. V usage is TRBV29-1 and J usage is TRBJ1-2; D is unclear. V lost 7 bases and J lost 8, with 17 bases in between. Germline CDR1 is SQVTM and CDR2 is ANQGSEA. The length of the CDR3 is 12 residues. CDR3 protein: CSALTGRSGYTF. The DNA of the CDR3 is TGCAGCGCCTTGACGGGCCGCAGCGGCTACACCTTC.